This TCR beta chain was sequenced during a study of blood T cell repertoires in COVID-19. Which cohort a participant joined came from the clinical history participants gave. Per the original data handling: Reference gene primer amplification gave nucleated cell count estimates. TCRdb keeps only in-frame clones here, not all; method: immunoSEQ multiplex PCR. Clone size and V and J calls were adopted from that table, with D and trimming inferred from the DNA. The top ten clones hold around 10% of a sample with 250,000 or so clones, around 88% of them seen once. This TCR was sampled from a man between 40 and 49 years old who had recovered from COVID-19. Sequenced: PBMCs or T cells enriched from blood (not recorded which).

CDR3 DNA: TGTGCCAGCAGCCCGACAGGTTCGGGTTCACCCCTCCACTTT. Translation: CASSPTGSGSPLHF. The chain carries TRBV28 and TRBJ1-6; perhaps TRBD1 as D (6 bases). The CDR3 length is 14 residues. Germline V gives CDR1 MDHEN, CDR2 SYDVKM. Deletions cut 6 bases from V and 9 bases from J, with 15 bases between.